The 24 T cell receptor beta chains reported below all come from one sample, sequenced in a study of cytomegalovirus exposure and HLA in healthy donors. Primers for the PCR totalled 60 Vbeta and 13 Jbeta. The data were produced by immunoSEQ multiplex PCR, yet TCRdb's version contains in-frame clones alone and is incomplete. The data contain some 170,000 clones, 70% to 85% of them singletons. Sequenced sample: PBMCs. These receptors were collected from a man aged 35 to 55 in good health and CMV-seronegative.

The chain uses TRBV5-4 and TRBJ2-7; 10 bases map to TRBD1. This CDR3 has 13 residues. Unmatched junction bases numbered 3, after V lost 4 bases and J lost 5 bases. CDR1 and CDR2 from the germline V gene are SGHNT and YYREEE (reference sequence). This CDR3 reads CASSRDRGHEQYF. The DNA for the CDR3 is TGTGCCAGCAGCCGGGACAGGGGCCACGAGCAGTACTTC.

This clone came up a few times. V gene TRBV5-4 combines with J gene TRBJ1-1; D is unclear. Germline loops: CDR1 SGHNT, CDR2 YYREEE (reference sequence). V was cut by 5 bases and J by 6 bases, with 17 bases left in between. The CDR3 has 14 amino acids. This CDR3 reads CASSADPPSAEAFF. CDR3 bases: TGTGCCAGCAGTGCCGACCCACCGAGCGCTGAAGCTTTCTTT.

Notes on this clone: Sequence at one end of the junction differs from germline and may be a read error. The CDR3: CASGAGAVSGANGLTF. For the CDR3, the DNA is TGTGCCAGTGGAGCAGGGGCCGTCTCTGGGGCCAACGGCCTGACTTTC. The rearrangement joins TRBV19 to TRBJ2-6; a possible D gene is TRBD1 (6 bases). Germline CDR1 reads LNHDA; CDR2 reads SQIVND (reference sequence). The CDR3 covers 16 residues.

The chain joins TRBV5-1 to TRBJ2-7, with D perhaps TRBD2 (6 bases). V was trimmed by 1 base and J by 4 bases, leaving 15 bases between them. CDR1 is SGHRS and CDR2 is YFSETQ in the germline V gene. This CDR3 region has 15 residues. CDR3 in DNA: TGCGCCAGCAGCTTGTCCCCGGGAGATCGGTACGAGCAGTACTTC. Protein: CASSLSPGDRYEQYF. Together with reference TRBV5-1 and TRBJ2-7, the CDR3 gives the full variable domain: KAGVTQTPRYLIKTRGQQVTLSCSPISGHRSVSWYQQTPGQGLQFLFEYFSETQRNKGNFPGRFSGRQFSNSRSEMNVSTLELGDSALYLCASSLSPGDRYEQYFGPGTRLTVT.

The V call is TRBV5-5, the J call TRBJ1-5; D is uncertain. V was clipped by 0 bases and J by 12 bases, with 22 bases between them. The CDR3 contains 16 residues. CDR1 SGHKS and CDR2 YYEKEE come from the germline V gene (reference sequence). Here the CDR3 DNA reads TGTGCCAGCAGCTTGGGGCCCGGAGGGATCCCGGAGGTCCAGCATTTT. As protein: CASSLGPGGIPEVQHF.

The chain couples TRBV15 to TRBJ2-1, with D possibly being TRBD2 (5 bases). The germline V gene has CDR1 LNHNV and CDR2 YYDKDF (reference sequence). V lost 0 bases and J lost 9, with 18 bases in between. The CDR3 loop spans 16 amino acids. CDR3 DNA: TGTGCCACCAGCAGAGATGCAGCGGACCTCGCAGGTGAGCAGTTCTTC. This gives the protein CATSRDAADLAGEQFF.

CDR3: CASSDPPGYEQYF. The DNA of the CDR3 is TGTGCCAGCAGTGATCCGCCGGGGTACGAGCAGTACTTC. This chain joins TRBV6-1 and TRBJ2-7, with D perhaps TRBD2 (5 bases). The CDR3 contains 13 residues. Germline V gene data show CDR1 as MNHNS and CDR2 as SASEGT. V was cut by 3 bases and J by 4 bases, with 10 bases left in between.

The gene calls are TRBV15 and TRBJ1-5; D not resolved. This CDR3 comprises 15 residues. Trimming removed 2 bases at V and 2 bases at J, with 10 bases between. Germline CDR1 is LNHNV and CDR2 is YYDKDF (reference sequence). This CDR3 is CATSRNQVGNQPQHF. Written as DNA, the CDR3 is TGTGCCACCAGCAGAAACCAGGTTGGCAATCAGCCCCAGCATTTT.

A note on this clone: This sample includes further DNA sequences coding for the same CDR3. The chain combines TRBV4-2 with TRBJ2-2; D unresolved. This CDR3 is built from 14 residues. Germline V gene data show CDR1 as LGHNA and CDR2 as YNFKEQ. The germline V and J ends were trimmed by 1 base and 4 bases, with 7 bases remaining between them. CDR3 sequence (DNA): TGTGCCAGCAGCCAAGTTCCGAGCACCGGGGAGCTGTTTTTT. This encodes CASSQVPSTGELFF.

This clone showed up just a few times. For the CDR3, the DNA is TGTGCCAGCAGCTCTAGGACTAGCGGGACCTACGAGCAGTACTTC. This gives the protein CASSSRTSGTYEQYF. The V gene is TRBV5-4, the J gene TRBJ2-7; 12 bases align to TRBD2. Germline V lookup: CDR1 SGHNT, CDR2 YYREEE (reference sequence). V gave up 3 bases and J gave up 2 bases; unmatched junction bases: 3. The CDR3 consists of 15 residues.

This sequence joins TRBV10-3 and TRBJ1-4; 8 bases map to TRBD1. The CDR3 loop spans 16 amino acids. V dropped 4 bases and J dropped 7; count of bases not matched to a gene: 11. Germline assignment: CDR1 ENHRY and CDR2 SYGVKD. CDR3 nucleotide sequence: TGTGCCATCAGTGCCGATCGGACAGGGTCGGGTGAAAAACTGTTTTTT. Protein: CAISADRTGSGEKLFF.

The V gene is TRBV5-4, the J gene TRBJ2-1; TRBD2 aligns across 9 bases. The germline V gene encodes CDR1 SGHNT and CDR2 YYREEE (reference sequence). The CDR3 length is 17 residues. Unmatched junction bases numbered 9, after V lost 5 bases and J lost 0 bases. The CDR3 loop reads CASSGAGGRSSYNEQFF. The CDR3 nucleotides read TGTGCCAGCAGTGGAGCGGGAGGCCGGAGCTCCTACAATGAGCAGTTCTTC.

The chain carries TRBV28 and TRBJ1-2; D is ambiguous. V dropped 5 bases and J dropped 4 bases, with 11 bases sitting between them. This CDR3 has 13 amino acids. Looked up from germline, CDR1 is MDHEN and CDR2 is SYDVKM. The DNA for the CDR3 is TGTGCCAGCAGTCTCACAGACCTCTATGGCTACACCTTC. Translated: CASSLTDLYGYTF.

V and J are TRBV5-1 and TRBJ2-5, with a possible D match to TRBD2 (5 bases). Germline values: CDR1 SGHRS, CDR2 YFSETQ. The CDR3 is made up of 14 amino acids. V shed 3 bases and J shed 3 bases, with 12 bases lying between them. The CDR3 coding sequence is TGCGCCAGCAGCTCCGGACTCGCAGAAGAGACCCAGTACTTC. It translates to CASSSGLAEETQYF.

The DNA of the CDR3 is TGTGCCAGCAGTGAAAATGGGCGGGGTGCTTTCTTT. This sequence encodes CASSENGRGAFF. The rearrangement uses TRBV2 and TRBJ1-1; D remains unclear. Germline V gene lookup returns CDR1 SNHLY and CDR2 FYNNEI. V lost 2 bases and J 11 bases, leaving 12 bases between the germline ends. This CDR3 is 12 amino acids long.

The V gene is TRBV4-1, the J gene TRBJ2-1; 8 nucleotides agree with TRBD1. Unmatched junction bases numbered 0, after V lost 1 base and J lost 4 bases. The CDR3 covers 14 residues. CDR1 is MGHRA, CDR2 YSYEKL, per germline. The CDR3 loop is CASSQGDRYNEQFF. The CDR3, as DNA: TGCGCCAGCAGCCAAGGGGACAGGTACAATGAGCAGTTCTTC.

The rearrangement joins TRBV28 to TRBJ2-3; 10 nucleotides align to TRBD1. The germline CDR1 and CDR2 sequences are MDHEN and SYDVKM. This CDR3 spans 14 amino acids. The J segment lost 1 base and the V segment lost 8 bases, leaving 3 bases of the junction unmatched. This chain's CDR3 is CASEGTGGTDTQYF. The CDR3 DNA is TGTGCCAGCGAGGGGACAGGGGGCACAGATACGCAGTATTTT.

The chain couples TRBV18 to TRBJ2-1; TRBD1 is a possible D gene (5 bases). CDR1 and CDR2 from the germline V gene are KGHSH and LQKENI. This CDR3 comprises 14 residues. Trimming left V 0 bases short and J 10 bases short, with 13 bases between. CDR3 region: CASSPPPQGEEQFF. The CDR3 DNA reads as TGTGCCAGCTCACCACCTCCTCAGGGTGAAGAGCAGTTCTTC.

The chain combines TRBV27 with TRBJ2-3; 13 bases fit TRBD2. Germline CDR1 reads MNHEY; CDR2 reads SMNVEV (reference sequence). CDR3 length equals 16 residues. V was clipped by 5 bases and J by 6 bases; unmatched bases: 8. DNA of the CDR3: TGTGCCAGCAGTCTGACTAGCGGGAGGTTATGGGATACGCAGTATTTT. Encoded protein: CASSLTSGRLWDTQYF.

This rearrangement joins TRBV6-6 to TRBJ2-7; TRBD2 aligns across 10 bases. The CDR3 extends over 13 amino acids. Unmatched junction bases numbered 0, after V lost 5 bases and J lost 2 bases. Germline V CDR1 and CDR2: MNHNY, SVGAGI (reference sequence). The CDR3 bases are TGTGCCAGCAGTACTAGCGGGACCTACGAGCAGTACTTC. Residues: CASSTSGTYEQYF.

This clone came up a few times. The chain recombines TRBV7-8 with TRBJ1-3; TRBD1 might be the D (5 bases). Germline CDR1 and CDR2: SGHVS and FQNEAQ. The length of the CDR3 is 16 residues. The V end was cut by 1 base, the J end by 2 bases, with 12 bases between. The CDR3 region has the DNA TGTGCCAGCAGCTTAGAGTCAGGGTTAACTGGAAACACCATATATTTT. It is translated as CASSLESGLTGNTIYF.

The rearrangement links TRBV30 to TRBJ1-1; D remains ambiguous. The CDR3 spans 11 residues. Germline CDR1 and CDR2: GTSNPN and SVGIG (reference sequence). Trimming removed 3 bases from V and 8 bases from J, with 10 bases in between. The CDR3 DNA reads TGTGCCTGGAGCCCAAGGAGCGAAGCTTTCTTT. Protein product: CAWSPRSEAFF.

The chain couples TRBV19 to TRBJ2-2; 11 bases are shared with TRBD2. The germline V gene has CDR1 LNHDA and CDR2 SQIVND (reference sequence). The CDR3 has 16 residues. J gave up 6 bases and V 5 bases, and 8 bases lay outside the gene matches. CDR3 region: CASSPSRTSGSGELFF. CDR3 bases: TGTGCCAGTAGTCCAAGCCGGACTAGCGGGTCCGGGGAGCTGTTTTTT.

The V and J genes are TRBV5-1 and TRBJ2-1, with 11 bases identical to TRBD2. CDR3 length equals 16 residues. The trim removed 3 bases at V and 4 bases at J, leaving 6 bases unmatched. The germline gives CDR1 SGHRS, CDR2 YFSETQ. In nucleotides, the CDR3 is TGCGCCAGCAGCTCTAGCGGGGGGAATTTTTACAATGAGCAGTTCTTC. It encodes CASSSSGGNFYNEQFF.